What follows describes a single T cell receptor beta chain. This sample stems from a study of T cell changes during pregnancy in multiple sclerosis. TCRdb's copy holds only in-frame clones and misses some; the assay was immunoSEQ multiplex PCR. The sample has 54,000 or so clones; just under 95% are singletons. CDR1 is LNHDA and CDR2 is SQIVND in the germline V gene (reference sequence). The V and J ends lost 3 bases and 4 bases, in that order; junction bases with no gene match: 6. CDR3 length: 15 residues. The chain uses TRBV19 and TRBJ2-7, with 10 bases aligning to TRBD2. Sequencing was performed on CD4+ T cells from peripheral blood mononuclear cells, taken before pregnancy. The clonotype was recovered from a female donor with multiple sclerosis, enrolled in a pregnancy study. CDR3 sequence reads: CASSIASGSMYEQYF. CDR3 in DNA: TGTGCCAGTAGTATCGCTAGCGGGAGCATGTACGAGCAGTACTTC.